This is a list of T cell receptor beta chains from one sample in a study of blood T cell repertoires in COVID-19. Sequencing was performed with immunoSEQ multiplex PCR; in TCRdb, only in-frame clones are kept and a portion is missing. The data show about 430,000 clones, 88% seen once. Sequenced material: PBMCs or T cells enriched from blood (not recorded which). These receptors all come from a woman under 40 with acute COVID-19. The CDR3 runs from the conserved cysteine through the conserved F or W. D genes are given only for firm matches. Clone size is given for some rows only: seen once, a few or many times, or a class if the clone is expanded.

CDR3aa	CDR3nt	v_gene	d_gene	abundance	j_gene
CASSRVSSYNEQFF	TGTGCCAGCAGTCGCGTATCCTCCTACAATGAGCAGTTCTTC	TRBV6-5	NA	NA	TRBJ2-1
CASREGQGVYEQYF	TGTGCCAGCAGAGAGGGACAGGGGGTCTACGAGCAGTACTTC	TRBV2	TRBD1	NA	TRBJ2-7
CASSPTQETQYF	TGTGCCAGCAGCCCGACTCAAGAGACCCAGTACTTC	TRBV7-9	NA	once	TRBJ2-5
CASSSPGQGAPEQFF	TGTGCCAGCTCATCCCCGGGACAGGGGGCGCCTGAGCAGTTCTTC	TRBV18	TRBD1	NA	TRBJ2-1
CASSSPQGHRQYF	TGCGCCAGCAGCTCGCCACAGGGGCATCGGCAGTACTTC	TRBV5-1	TRBD1	NA	TRBJ2-7
CASSSSWAPSSYNSPLHF	TGTGCCAGTAGTAGTTCGTGGGCCCCAAGCTCCTATAATTCACCCCTCCACTTT	TRBV19	NA	NA	TRBJ1-6
CASGNIQGSGYGYTF	TGTGCCAGCGGAAATATACAGGGGTCTGGCTATGGCTACACCTTC	TRBV5-8	TRBD1	NA	TRBJ1-2
CAIESGQGWAGELFF	TGTGCCATCGAATCAGGACAGGGGTGGGCCGGGGAGCTGTTTTTT	TRBV24-1	TRBD1	once	TRBJ2-2
CASSPGSSTEAFF	TGTGCCAGCAGTCCGGGGTCTAGCACTGAAGCTTTCTTT	TRBV11-3	NA	NA	TRBJ1-1
CASSSRTKGDTEAFF	TGTGCCAGCAGCTCGCGAACGAAGGGGGACACTGAAGCTTTCTTT	TRBV11-2	NA	NA	TRBJ1-1
CASSQDHGRRLNYGYTF	TGTGCCAGCAGCCAAGATCATGGCAGACGACTAAACTATGGCTACACCTTC	TRBV3-1/TRBV3-2	NA	NA	TRBJ1-2
CASSRYPGLSSYNEQFF	TGTGCCAGCAGTCGCTACCCGGGACTGAGCTCCTACAATGAGCAGTTCTTC	TRBV27	NA	NA	TRBJ2-1
CASSPFRDSLDEQYF	TGTGCCAGCTCACCTTTCCGGGACAGTTTGGACGAGCAGTACTTC	TRBV18	TRBD1	NA	TRBJ2-7
CASSAGQGARSYEQYF	TGTGCCAGCAGTGCCGGACAGGGGGCGAGGTCCTACGAGCAGTACTTC	TRBV25-1	TRBD1	few	TRBJ2-7
CASSTQGEVGYTF	TGTGCCAGCAGCACACAGGGGGAGGTCGGCTACACCTTC	TRBV7-9	TRBD1	once	TRBJ1-2
CASSLIPVDSAGGTF	TGCGCCAGCAGCTTGATCCCTGTGGACAGCGCAGGCGGCACCTTC	TRBV5-1	NA	NA	TRBJ1-2
CASSSLLNEQFF	TGTGCCAGCAGTTCCCTCCTGAATGAGCAGTTCTTC	TRBV28	NA	NA	TRBJ2-1
CASSGQGAYEQYF	TGTGCCAGCAGCGGACAGGGAGCCTACGAGCAGTACTTC	TRBV7-2	TRBD1	NA	TRBJ2-7
CASSQGDRGFGYTF	TGCGCCAGCAGCCAAGGTGACAGGGGATTTGGCTACACCTTC	TRBV4-1	TRBD1	NA	TRBJ1-2
CASSPRQGGYEQYF	TGTGCCAGCAGTCCCCGACAGGGTGGCTACGAGCAGTACTTC	TRBV6-5	TRBD1	NA	TRBJ2-7
CASSREEPNSGNTIYF	TGTGCCAGCTCCCGGGAGGAGCCCAACTCTGGAAACACCATATATTTT	TRBV18	NA	NA	TRBJ1-3
CASSPVDSYEQYF	TGCGCCAGCAGCCCGGTGGACAGCTACGAGCAGTACTTC	TRBV5-1	NA	NA	TRBJ2-7
CASSRRTGGGHDFTGELFF	TGCGCCAGCAGCCGGAGAACTGGGGGGGGACACGACTTCACCGGGGAGCTGTTTTTT	TRBV4-1	NA	once	TRBJ2-2
CASSGYRGNDYGYTF	TGTGCCAGCAGCGGATACAGGGGAAACGACTATGGCTACACCTTC	TRBV9	TRBD1	NA	TRBJ1-2
CASSTRDGTEPIANQPQHF	TGCGCCAGCAGCACAAGGGACGGGACAGAACCCATAGCAAATCAGCCCCAGCATTTT	TRBV4-3	TRBD1	NA	TRBJ1-5
CASSIEGTGGIYGYTF	TGTGCCAGTAGTATAGAAGGGACAGGGGGCATCTATGGCTACACCTTC	TRBV19	TRBD1	few	TRBJ1-2
CASSTLASPDTQYF	TGTGCCAGCAGTACTCTAGCGTCCCCAGATACGCAGTATTTT	TRBV6-2/TRBV6-3	NA	NA	TRBJ2-3
CASSPRPGVASGGPGSYEQYF	TGTGCCAGCAGCCCCCGCCCCGGGGTGGCTAGCGGGGGGCCGGGATCCTACGAGCAGTACTTC	TRBV13	TRBD2	NA	TRBJ2-7